This T cell receptor (beta chain) derives from a study of OX40 agonist ivuxolimab in advanced cancers. Background on the study: The drug used for patients, ivuxolimab, was an agonistic anti-OX40 (CD134) antibody. General study findings and limits: Not determined was the antigen specificity of the expanded peripheral T cells.

Clones were read by immunoSEQ multiplex PCR, and TCRdb kept only the in-frame ones, dropping some. Here the sample spans about 58,000 clones, roughly nine tenths being singletons. There are a few counts of this clone. The antigen is unknown. Sample: CD4+ or CD8+ T cells sorted from blood, taken in a trial of the OX40 agonist ivuxolimab. The source of this sequence is an adult with an advanced solid tumor such as melanoma, head and neck, liver or kidney cancer.

In DNA form, the CDR3 reads TGTGCCAGCACCGGGCCCGGCCCGAGCTCCTACAATGAGCAGTTCTTC. It encodes CASTGPGPSSYNEQFF. The chain combines TRBV2 with TRBJ2-1; D not resolved. The CDR3 contains 16 residues. CDR1 and CDR2 (germline): SNHLY, FYNNEI. V dropped 7 bases and J dropped 0 bases, with 16 bases sitting between them.